This section outlines one T cell receptor (beta chain) sequence together with its context. As originally analysed: Reference gene primer amplification gave nucleated cell count estimates. Clones were read by immunoSEQ multiplex PCR, and TCRdb kept only the in-frame ones, dropping some. D and trimming come from the DNA, and the V and J calls and clone size come from that table. The sample includes some 170,000 clones, around 80% of them seen just once. The germline CDR1 and CDR2 sequences are LGHNA and YNFKEQ. This CDR3 contains 17 residues. V gave up 2 bases and J gave up 3 bases; unmatched junction bases: 6. The data were taken from a study of blood T cell repertoires in COVID-19. Turning to the study itself: The analysed material was cDNA or gDNA that came from T cells, B-cell-depleted T cells, or PBMCs.

Sequencing was carried out using peripheral blood. The rearrangement links TRBV4-2 to TRBJ2-2; 10 bases map to TRBD2. The receptor was derived from a woman of 80 years or more with acute or convalescent COVID-19. The CDR3 spells CASSQPLAGDHTGELFF. CDR3 DNA: TGTGCCAGCAGCCAACCGCTAGCGGGAGACCACACCGGGGAGCTGTTTTTT.